One and the same sample provided the 5 T cell receptor beta chains below, sequenced in a study of PD-1 blockade in classical Hodgkin lymphoma. Time point described: cycle 4 day 1 (C4D1), after less than 7 weeks of nivolumab. Every one of the patients relapsed after autologous stem cell transplantation (brentuximab vedotin exposure was variable). Magnetic negative selection was used to purify CD4+ T cells from PBMCs that had been thawed. Sequencing used immunoSEQ multiplex PCR; TCRdb keeps in-frame clones, though not all of them. Seen here are about 11,000 clones, 70% to 75% observed once, and the top ten hold 2.5% to 4%. This material consisted of CD4+ T cells from blood, taken before the fourth cycle of nivolumab. Every receptor here comes from a human donor with classical Hodgkin lymphoma.

The chain employs TRBV6-4 and TRBJ2-2, with 9 bases that match TRBD1. CDR3 length equals 16 residues. Germline trimming cut 4 bases from V and 4 bases from J; bases unmatched to any gene: 7. Germline V gene data show CDR1 as MRHNA and CDR2 as SNTAGT. The CDR3 sequence is CASSAHGTGITGELFF. The DNA of the CDR3 is TGTGCCAGCAGTGCCCACGGGACAGGGATCACCGGGGAGCTGTTTTTT.

This chain links TRBV30 with TRBJ1-4; TRBD1 is a possible D gene (6 bases). V was pared by 1 base and J by 8 bases, with 17 bases between. This CDR3 contains 15 residues. Germline loops: CDR1 GTSNPN, CDR2 SVGIG (reference sequence). In DNA form, the CDR3 reads TGTGCCTGGAGTGAGGGAAACAGTAGGGGGGAAAAACTGTTTTTT. It translates to CAWSEGNSRGEKLFF.

The CDR3 is CASSWTGTSGYNEQFF. The CDR3 DNA is TGTGCCAGCAGTTGGACCGGGACTAGCGGATACAATGAGCAGTTCTTC. This chain joins TRBV6-5 and TRBJ2-1; 11 bases line up with TRBD2. After removal of 4 bases from V and 4 bases from J, the junction contained 6 bases not matched to a gene. This CDR3 contains 16 residues. Germline V gene lookup returns CDR1 MNHEY and CDR2 SVGAGI.

The chain combines TRBV9 with TRBJ2-1; D unresolved. The CDR3 extends over 13 amino acids. Trimming left V 4 bases short and J 6 bases short, with 11 bases between. Per the germline V gene, CDR1 is SGDLS and CDR2 is YYNGEE. The CDR3 region is CASSISTPNEQFF. The CDR3 nucleotides are TGTGCCAGCAGCATTTCAACGCCCAATGAGCAGTTCTTC.

This clone was detected only a few times. The gene calls are TRBV2 and TRBJ1-1; D is undetermined. V was cut by 4 bases and J by 1 base, with 7 bases left in between. CDR1 is SNHLY, CDR2 FYNNEI, per germline. CDR3 length: 13 residues. This CDR3 reads CASSGPGNTEAFF. CDR3 DNA: TGTGCCAGCAGTGGGCCTGGGAACACTGAAGCTTTCTTT.